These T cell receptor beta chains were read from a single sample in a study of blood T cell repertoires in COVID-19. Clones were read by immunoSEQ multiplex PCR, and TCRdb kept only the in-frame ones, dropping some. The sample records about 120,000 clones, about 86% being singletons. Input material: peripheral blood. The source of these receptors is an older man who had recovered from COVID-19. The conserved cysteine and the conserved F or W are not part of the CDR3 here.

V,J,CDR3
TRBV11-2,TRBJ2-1,ASSPRLAGLVHEQF
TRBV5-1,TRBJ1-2,ASSLGGQVGYT
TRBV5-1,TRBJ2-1,ASSIGTGPYNEQF
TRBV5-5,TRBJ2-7,ASSLGEGLAEQY
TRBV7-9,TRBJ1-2,ASSLFQGGGYT
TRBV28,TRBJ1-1,ASSLGDRVGAEAF
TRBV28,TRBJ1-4,ASSSTGEKTNEKLF
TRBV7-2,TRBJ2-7,ASSHYAGTGTEY
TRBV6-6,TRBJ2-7,ASSLQGYEQY
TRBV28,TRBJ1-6,ASSLGGTGGISPLH
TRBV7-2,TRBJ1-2,ASSFDGAGGGYT
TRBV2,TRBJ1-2,ASSARDSSYGYT
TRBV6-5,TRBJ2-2,ASSRAGLNTGELF
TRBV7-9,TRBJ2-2,ASSRDSNTGELF
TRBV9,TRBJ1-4,ASSLQGGTFEKLF
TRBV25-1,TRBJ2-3,ASSEAVGTDTQY
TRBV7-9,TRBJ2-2,ASSLKAGAGTGELF
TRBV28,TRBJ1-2,ASRSDRPGYT
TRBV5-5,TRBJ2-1,ASSLVAGSNEQF
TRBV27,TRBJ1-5,ASSLHSLQGRQPQH
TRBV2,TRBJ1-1,ASTIEGNTEAF
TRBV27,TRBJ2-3,ASRTRRAGSTDTQY
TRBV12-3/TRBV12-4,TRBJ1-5,ASAQGLSMH
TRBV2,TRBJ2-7,ASSEWPQNSYEQY
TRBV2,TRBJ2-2,ASSRERGDTGELF
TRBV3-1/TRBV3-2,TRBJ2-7,ASSQGSGEQY
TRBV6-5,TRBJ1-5,ATAWQGNQPQH
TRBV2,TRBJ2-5,ASSGRLGQTYQETQY
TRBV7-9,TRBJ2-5,ASSTPSGQETQY